These 25 T cell receptor beta chains were all obtained from the same sample, sequenced in a study of blood T cell repertoires in COVID-19. The repertoire was sequenced with immunoSEQ multiplex PCR; TCRdb's copy has only in-frame clones and lacks some. This table holds about 280,000 clones, roughly 85% found once. Sequenced material: peripheral blood. Every receptor here comes from a man aged 45-60 years with active or convalescent COVID-19.

This clone showed up just a few times. This sequence joins TRBV4-2 and TRBJ1-1; D not certain. This CDR3 is 15 amino acids long. The germline V and J ends were trimmed by 4 bases and 3 bases, with 15 bases remaining between them. Looked up from germline, CDR1 is LGHNA and CDR2 is YNFKEQ. CDR3 coding DNA: TGTGCCAGCAGCCGCTCAACCTTCGGGGACACTGAAGCTTTCTTT. This sequence encodes CASSRSTFGDTEAFF.

The chain joins TRBV25-1 to TRBJ2-3; the match to TRBD2 covers 8 bases. V gave up 8 bases and J gave up 2 bases; unmatched junction bases: 12. CDR3 length equals 16 residues. Germline lookup yields CDR1 MGHDK and CDR2 SYGVNS. CDR3 residues: CASSPAVAGYTDTQYF. The CDR3 DNA sequence: TGTGCCAGCTCCCCTGCGGTAGCGGGATACACAGATACGCAGTATTTT.

The J gene is TRBJ1-5, the V gene TRBV30; TRBD1 is a possible D gene (6 bases). The CDR3 has 14 amino acids. Trimming pared 3 bases from V and 5 bases from J, leaving 14 bases between. The germline gives CDR1 GTSNPN, CDR2 SVGIG (reference sequence). The DNA for the CDR3 is TGTGCCTGGAGCATATTAGGGGGTCATCAGCCCCAGCATTTT. Translated, it gives CAWSILGGHQPQHF.

The table lists this clone with a few counts. The chain couples TRBV6-6 to TRBJ1-2; D gene uncertain. Germline loops: CDR1 MNHNY, CDR2 SVGAGI (reference sequence). This CDR3 is built from 15 residues. Trimming removed 6 bases at V and 3 bases at J, with 17 bases between. The CDR3 DNA reads TGTGCCAGCAGCCCACCATTGGCGGCCTACTATGGCTACACCTTC. It translates to CASSPPLAAYYGYTF.

The chain employs TRBV29-1 and TRBJ2-5, with D maybe TRBD2 (6 bases). V gave up 8 bases and J gave up 5 bases, with 12 bases separating them. Per the germline V gene, CDR1 is SQVTM and CDR2 is ANQGSEA. There are 11 residues in the CDR3. CDR3: CSSWGRETQYF. As DNA, the CDR3 is TGCAGCTCTTGGGGGAGGGAGACCCAGTACTTC.

This clone was found once. The chain employs TRBV18 and TRBJ2-7; perhaps TRBD2 as D (6 bases). Germline CDR1 is KGHSH and CDR2 is LQKENI. V lost 2 bases, J lost 7 bases, and 15 bases lay in between. The CDR3 is made up of 14 amino acids. The DNA of the CDR3 is TGTGCCAGCTCACCAAGGGAGGCAGGTTGGGAGCAGTACTTC. Its translation: CASSPREAGWEQYF.

This rearrangement joins TRBV5-1 to TRBJ1-3; D not certain. V lost 4 bases and J 0 bases, leaving 8 bases between the germline ends. Looked up from germline, CDR1 is SGHRS and CDR2 is YFSETQ. The CDR3 spans 14 residues. The CDR3 DNA reads TGCGCCAGCAGCATCGAGAGCTCTGGAAACACCATATATTTT. Translating it yields CASSIESSGNTIYF.

This rearrangement joins TRBV7-2 to TRBJ1-6; D unresolved. The germline V and J ends were trimmed by 1 base and 10 bases, with 11 bases remaining between them. CDR3 length: 14 residues. The germline V gene has CDR1 SGHTA and CDR2 FQGNSA. The CDR3 loop reads CASSLGADRSPLHF. The CDR3 DNA is TGTGCCAGCAGCTTAGGGGCTGATCGCTCACCCCTCCACTTT.

This rearrangement joins TRBV2 to TRBJ2-5; 9 positions match TRBD2. Trimming at V came to 5 bases and at J to 4 bases, leaving 8 bases not matched to a gene. The CDR3 spans 15 residues. Germline V lookup: CDR1 SNHLY, CDR2 FYNNEI. CDR3 in amino acids: CASSILAGRGETQYF. DNA for the CDR3: TGTGCCAGCAGTATTCTAGCGGGGCGAGGAGAGACCCAGTACTTC.

The V and J genes are TRBV10-1 and TRBJ2-1, with D perhaps TRBD2 (5 bases). The germline V and J ends were trimmed by 0 bases and 2 bases, with 11 bases remaining between them. This CDR3 region has 16 residues. Germline CDR1 reads WNHNN; CDR2 reads SYGVQD (reference sequence). The CDR3 loop is CASSESSSGTYNEQFF. CDR3 sequence (DNA): TGCGCCAGCAGTGAGTCGTCCAGCGGAACCTACAATGAGCAGTTCTTC.

V and J are TRBV5-1 and TRBJ1-1, with D possibly TRBD1 on 6 matching bases. Germline-derived CDR1 and CDR2 are SGHRS and YFSETQ. This CDR3 is built from 13 residues. Trimming took off 2 bases at V and 6 bases at J, with 11 bases between the two ends. The CDR3 nucleotides are TGCGCCAGCAGCTTACTACAGGGCTCTGAAGCTTTCTTT. This translates into CASSLLQGSEAFF.

V and J are TRBV9 and TRBJ1-1, with D possibly being TRBD1 (6 bases). V was trimmed by 0 bases and J by 4 bases, leaving 13 bases between them. The CDR3 spans 15 residues. CDR1 is SGDLS and CDR2 is YYNGEE in the germline V gene. DNA for the CDR3: TGTGCCAGCAGCGTAGGCTTGGGGGGGCCCACTGAAGCTTTCTTT. Translated, it gives CASSVGLGGPTEAFF.

V and J are TRBV7-9 and TRBJ2-7; the match to TRBD2 covers 8 bases. This CDR3 has 15 amino acids. Germline-derived CDR1 and CDR2 are SEHNR and FQNEAQ (reference sequence). V shed 1 base and J 6 bases; nucleotides not matched to a gene: 8. The CDR3 protein is CASSLVSGKVAEQYF. DNA of the CDR3: TGTGCCAGCAGCTTAGTTAGCGGGAAGGTTGCCGAGCAGTACTTC. The variable domain in full, with the rest retrieved from reference TRBV7-9 and TRBJ2-7, is DTGVSQNPRHKITKRGQNVTFRCDPISEHNRLYWYRQTLGQGPEFLTYFQNEAQLEKSRLLSDRFSAERPKGSFSTLEIQRTEQGDSAMYLCASSLVSGKVAEQYFGPGTRLTVT.

This clone was detected a few times. This chain links TRBV27 with TRBJ1-2; D call uncertain. Deletions cut 6 bases from V and 2 bases from J, with 13 bases between. The CDR3 extends over 14 amino acids. Germline CDR1 is MNHEY and CDR2 is SMNVEV (reference sequence). This chain's CDR3 is CASRPFDLNYGYTF. DNA for the CDR3: TGTGCCAGCAGACCGTTTGATCTAAACTATGGCTACACCTTC.

The chain has TRBV4-3 and TRBJ2-7; a weak D match, TRBD1 (5 bases). Per germline, CDR1 LGHNA and CDR2 YSLEER. Trimming shortened V by 1 base and J by 3 bases, and 10 bases separated the two germline ends. The CDR3 sequence is 14 residues long. This CDR3 is CASSQGGASYEQYF. In DNA, the CDR3 is TGCGCCAGCAGCCAAGGTGGGGCGAGCTACGAGCAGTACTTC.

The chain combines TRBV10-3 with TRBJ1-3, with 9 bases matching TRBD1. Germline V lookup: CDR1 ENHRY, CDR2 SYGVKD. V gave up 4 bases and J gave up 3 bases; unmatched junction bases: 7. The CDR3 runs 16 residues. DNA for the CDR3: TGTGCCATCAGTGCTACGGACAGGGGAGGTGGAAACACCATATATTTT. The encoded protein is CAISATDRGGGNTIYF.

CDR3 DNA: TGTGCCAGCAGTGCCCTACCGACAGGGGTCGGCTACACCTTC. It codes for CASSALPTGVGYTF. V usage is TRBV2 and J usage is TRBJ1-2, with 8 bases fitting TRBD1. Trimming cost V 4 bases and J 8 bases; bases outside gene matches: 9. Germline-derived CDR1 and CDR2 are SNHLY and FYNNEI. The length of the CDR3 is 14 residues. Full variable domain (missing parts from reference TRBV2 and TRBJ1-2): EPEVTQTPSHQVTQMGQEVILRCVPISNHLYFYWYRQILGQKVEFLVSFYNNEISEKSEIFDDQFSVERPDGSNFTLKIRSTKLEDSAMYFCASSALPTGVGYTFGSGTRLTVV.

This rearrangement joins TRBV19 to TRBJ1-5; perhaps TRBD1 as D (6 bases). Trimming pared 7 bases from V and 4 bases from J, leaving 14 bases between. Germline values: CDR1 LNHDA, CDR2 SQIVND (reference sequence). The CDR3 covers 14 residues. The CDR3 sequence is CASKMGGGNQPQHF. As DNA, the CDR3 is TGTGCCAGTAAGATGGGAGGGGGTAATCAGCCCCAGCATTTT.

The chain is built from TRBV12-3 or TRBV12-4 and TRBJ2-3; D is unresolved. The CDR3 runs to 13 residues. The germline V and J ends were trimmed by 5 bases and 5 bases, with 11 bases remaining between them. The CDR3 region has the DNA TGTGCCAGCAGTCCCACTCGGTTAGATACGCAGTATTTT. It translates to CASSPTRLDTQYF.

V gene TRBV6-1 combines with J gene TRBJ1-3; 11 bases fit TRBD1. Per germline, CDR1 MNHNS and CDR2 SASEGT. V shed 4 bases and J 3 bases; nucleotides not matched to a gene: 5. CDR3 size: 16 residues. CDR3 DNA sequence: TGTGCCAGCAGTGCGGACAGGGGGCTCCGTGGAAACACCATATATTTT. It specifies CASSADRGLRGNTIYF.

The rearrangement links TRBV6-2 or TRBV6-3 to TRBJ2-4, with D possibly matching TRBD1 (5 bases). Trimming stripped 3 bases from V and 6 bases from J, with 9 bases between. Germline assignment: CDR1 MNHEY and CDR2 SVGEGT. The CDR3 runs 13 residues. The CDR3 loop reads CASSYRRGNIQYF. The CDR3 nucleotides read TGTGCCAGCAGTTATAGAAGGGGAAACATTCAGTACTTC.

The rearrangement uses TRBV2 and TRBJ1-3; 7 positions agree with TRBD1. Germline CDR1 and CDR2: SNHLY and FYNNEI. CDR3 length: 16 residues. Trimming cost V 7 bases and J 3 bases; bases outside gene matches: 12. The CDR3 region is CASKPTGSLDGNTIYF. CDR3 nucleotides: TGTGCCAGCAAACCGACAGGGTCCCTCGATGGAAACACCATATATTTT.

This chain joins TRBV9 and TRBJ1-4, with 8 bases matching TRBD1. Losses at the gene ends were 4 bases for V and 6 bases for J; bases not matched to a gene: 8. Germline CDR1 and CDR2: SGDLS and YYNGEE. This CDR3 spans 15 amino acids. The CDR3: CASSPGGRGHEKLFF. In DNA form, the CDR3 reads TGTGCCAGCAGCCCCGGGGGCAGGGGGCATGAAAAACTGTTTTTT.

The V gene is TRBV27, the J gene TRBJ2-1; 13 nucleotides line up with TRBD2. This CDR3 is 19 amino acids long. With V trimmed by 5 bases and J by 4 bases, 14 bases remained unmatched. The germline CDR1 and CDR2 sequences are MNHEY and SMNVEV (reference sequence). The CDR3 here is CASSPRLRWTSGSYNEQFF. The CDR3 DNA reads TGTGCCAGCAGTCCCCGACTAAGGTGGACTAGCGGGAGTTACAATGAGCAGTTCTTC.

The chain uses TRBV12-5 and TRBJ2-1; TRBD2 matches 9 bases. Per the germline V gene, CDR1 is LGHNT and CDR2 is FRNRAP. V was clipped by 6 bases and J by 7 bases; unmatched bases: 13. The CDR3 runs to 16 residues. The chain's CDR3 is CASGGSSSGRRNEQFF. The DNA for the CDR3 is TGTGCTAGTGGGGGATCCTCAAGCGGGAGGAGGAATGAGCAGTTCTTC.